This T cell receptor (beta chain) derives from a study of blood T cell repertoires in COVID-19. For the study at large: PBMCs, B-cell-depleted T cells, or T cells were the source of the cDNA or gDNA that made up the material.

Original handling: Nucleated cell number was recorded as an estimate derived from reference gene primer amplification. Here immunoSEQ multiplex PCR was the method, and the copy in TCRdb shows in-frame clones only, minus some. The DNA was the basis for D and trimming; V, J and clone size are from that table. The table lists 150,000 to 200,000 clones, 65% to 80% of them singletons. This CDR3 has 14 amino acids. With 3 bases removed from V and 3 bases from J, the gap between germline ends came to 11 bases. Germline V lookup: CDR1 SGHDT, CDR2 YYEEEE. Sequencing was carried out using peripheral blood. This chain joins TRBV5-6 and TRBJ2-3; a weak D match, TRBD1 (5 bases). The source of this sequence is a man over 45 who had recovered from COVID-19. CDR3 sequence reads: CASSSRRGTDTQYF. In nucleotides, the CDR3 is TGTGCCAGCAGCTCCCGTAGGGGAACAGATACGCAGTATTTT.